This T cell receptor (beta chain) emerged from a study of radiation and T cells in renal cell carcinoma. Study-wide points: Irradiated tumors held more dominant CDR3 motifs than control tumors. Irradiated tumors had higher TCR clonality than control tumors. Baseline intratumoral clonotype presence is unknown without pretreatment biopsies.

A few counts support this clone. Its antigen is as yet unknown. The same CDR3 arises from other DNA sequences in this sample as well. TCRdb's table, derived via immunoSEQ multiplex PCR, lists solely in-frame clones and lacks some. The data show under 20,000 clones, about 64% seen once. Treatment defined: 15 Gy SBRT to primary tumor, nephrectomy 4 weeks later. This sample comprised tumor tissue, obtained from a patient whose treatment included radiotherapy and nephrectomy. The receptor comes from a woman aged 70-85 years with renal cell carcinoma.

The chain's CDR3 is CASSLIGGNTEAFF. The CDR3 DNA reads TGTGCCAGCAGTTTAATAGGGGGGAACACTGAAGCTTTCTTT. This chain uses TRBV6-5 with TRBJ1-1; tentative D call: TRBD1 (6 bases). This CDR3 region has 14 residues. V lost 4 bases, J lost 1 base, and 10 bases lay in between. Germline-derived CDR1 and CDR2 are MNHEY and SVGAGI.